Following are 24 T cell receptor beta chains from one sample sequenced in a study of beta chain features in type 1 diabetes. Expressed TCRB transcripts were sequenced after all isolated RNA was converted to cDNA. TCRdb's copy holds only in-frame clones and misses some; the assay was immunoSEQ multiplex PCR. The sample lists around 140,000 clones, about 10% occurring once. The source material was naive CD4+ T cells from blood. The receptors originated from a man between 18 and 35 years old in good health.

The CDR3 is CASSPGVGQGWVEQYF. CDR3 bases: TGTGCCAGTAGCCCAGGGGTTGGACAGGGATGGGTCGAGCAGTACTTC. The rearrangement joins TRBV19 to TRBJ2-7; 8 bases line up with TRBD1. Germline values: CDR1 LNHDA, CDR2 SQIVND (reference sequence). CDR3 length: 16 amino acids. V shed 6 bases, J shed 6 bases, and the junction held 16 bases outside the gene matches. The complete variable domain, with remaining parts taken from reference TRBV19 and TRBJ2-7, reads DGGITQSPKYLFRKEGQNVTLSCEQNLNHDAMYWYRQDPGQGLRLIYYSQIVNDFQKGDIAEGYSVSREKKESFPLTVTSAQKNPTAFYLCASSPGVGQGWVEQYFGPGTRLTVT.

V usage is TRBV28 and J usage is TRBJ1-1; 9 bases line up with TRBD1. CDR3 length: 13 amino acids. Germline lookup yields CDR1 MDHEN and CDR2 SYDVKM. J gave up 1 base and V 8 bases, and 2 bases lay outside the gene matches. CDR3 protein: CASQGQGNTEAFF. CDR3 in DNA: TGTGCCAGCCAGGGACAGGGGAACACTGAAGCTTTCTTT.

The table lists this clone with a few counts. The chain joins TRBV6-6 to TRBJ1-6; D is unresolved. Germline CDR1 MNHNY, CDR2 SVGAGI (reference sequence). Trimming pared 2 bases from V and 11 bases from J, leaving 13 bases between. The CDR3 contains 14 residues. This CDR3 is CASSYGRTQAPLHF. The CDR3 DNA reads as TGTGCCAGCAGTTACGGCCGGACTCAAGCACCCCTCCACTTT.

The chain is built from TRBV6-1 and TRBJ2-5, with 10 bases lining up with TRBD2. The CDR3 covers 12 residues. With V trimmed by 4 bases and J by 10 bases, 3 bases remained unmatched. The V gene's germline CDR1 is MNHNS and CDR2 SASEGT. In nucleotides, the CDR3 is TGTGCCAGCAGTGCTCTAGCGGGGGACCAGTACTTC. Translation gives CASSALAGDQYF.

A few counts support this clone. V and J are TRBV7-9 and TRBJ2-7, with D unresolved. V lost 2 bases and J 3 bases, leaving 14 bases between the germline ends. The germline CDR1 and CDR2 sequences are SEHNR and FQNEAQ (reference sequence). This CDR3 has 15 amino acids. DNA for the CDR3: TGTGCCAGCAGCTTACAGGCCAACATAGGCTACGAGCAGTACTTC. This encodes CASSLQANIGYEQYF.

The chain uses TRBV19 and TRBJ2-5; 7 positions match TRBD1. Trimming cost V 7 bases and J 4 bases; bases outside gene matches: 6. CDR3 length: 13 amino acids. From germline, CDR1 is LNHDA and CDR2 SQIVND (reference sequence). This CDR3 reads CASTPTGRETQYF. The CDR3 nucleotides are TGTGCCAGTACCCCGACAGGGCGAGAGACCCAGTACTTC.

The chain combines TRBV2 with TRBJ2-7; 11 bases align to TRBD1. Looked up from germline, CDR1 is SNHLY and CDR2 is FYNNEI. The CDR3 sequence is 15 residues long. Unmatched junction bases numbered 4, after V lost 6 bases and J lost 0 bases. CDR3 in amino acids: CASSSGTGGSYEQYF. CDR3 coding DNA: TGTGCCAGCAGCTCCGGGACAGGGGGCTCCTACGAGCAGTACTTC.

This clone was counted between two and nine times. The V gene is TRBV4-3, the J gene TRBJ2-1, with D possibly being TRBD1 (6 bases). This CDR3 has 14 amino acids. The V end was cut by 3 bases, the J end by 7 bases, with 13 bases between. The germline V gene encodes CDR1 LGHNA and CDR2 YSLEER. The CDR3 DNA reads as TGCGCCAGCAGCCATACAGGGAGTAGTAATGAGCAGTTCTTC. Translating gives CASSHTGSSNEQFF.

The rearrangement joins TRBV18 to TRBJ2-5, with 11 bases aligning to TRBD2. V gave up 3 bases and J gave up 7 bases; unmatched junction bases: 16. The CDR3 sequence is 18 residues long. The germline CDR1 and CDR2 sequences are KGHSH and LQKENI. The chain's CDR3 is CASSPPALAGAGFGTQYF. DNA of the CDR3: TGTGCCAGCTCACCCCCGGCACTAGCGGGGGCCGGGTTCGGGACCCAGTACTTC.

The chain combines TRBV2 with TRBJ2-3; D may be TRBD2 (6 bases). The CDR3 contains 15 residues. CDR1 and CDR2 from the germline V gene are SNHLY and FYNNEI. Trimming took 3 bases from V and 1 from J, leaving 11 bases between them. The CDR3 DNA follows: TGTGCCAGCAGTGAGGACTACAGCCGCACAGATACGCAGTATTTT. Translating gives CASSEDYSRTDTQYF.

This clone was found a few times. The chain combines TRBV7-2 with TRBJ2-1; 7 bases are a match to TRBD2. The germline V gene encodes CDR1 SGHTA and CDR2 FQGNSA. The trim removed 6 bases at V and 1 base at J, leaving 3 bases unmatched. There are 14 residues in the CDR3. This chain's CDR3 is CASSPGLSYNEQFF. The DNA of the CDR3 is TGTGCCAGCAGTCCGGGACTATCCTACAATGAGCAGTTCTTC. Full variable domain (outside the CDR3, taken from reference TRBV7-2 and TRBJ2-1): GAGVSQSPSNKVTEKGKDVELRCDPISGHTALYWYRQSLGQGLEFLIYFQGNSAPDKSGLPSDRFSAERTGGSVSTLTIQRTQQEDSAVYLCASSPGLSYNEQFFGPGTRLTVL.

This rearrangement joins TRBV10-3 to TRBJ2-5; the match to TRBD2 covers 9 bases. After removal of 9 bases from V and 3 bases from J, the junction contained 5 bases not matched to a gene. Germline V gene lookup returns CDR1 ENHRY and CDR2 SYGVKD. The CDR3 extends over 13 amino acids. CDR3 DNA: TGTGCCATAGCGGGACTAGCTGAAGAGACCCAGTACTTC. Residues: CAIAGLAEETQYF.

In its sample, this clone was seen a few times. The CDR3 region is CASSLSGYNSPLHF. The CDR3 bases are TGTGCCAGCAGCTTATCCGGCTATAATTCACCCCTCCACTTT. The chain uses TRBV7-3 and TRBJ1-6; no clear D. The germline gives CDR1 SGHTA, CDR2 FQGTGA. Trimming shortened V by 2 bases and J by 3 bases, and 5 bases separated the two germline ends. The CDR3 runs 14 residues. The complete variable domain, with remaining parts taken from reference TRBV7-3 and TRBJ1-6, reads GAGVSQTPSNKVTEKGKYVELRCDPISGHTALYWYRQSLGQGPEFLIYFQGTGAADDSGLPNDRFFAVRPEGSVSTLKIQRTERGDSAVYLCASSLSGYNSPLHFGNGTRLTVT.

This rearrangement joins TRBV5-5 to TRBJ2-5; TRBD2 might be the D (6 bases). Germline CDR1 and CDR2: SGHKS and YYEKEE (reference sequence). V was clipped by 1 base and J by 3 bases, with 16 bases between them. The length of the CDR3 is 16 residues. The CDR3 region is CASSLIPIAEEETQYF. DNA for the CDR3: TGTGCCAGCAGCTTGATCCCCATAGCGGAGGAAGAGACCCAGTACTTC.

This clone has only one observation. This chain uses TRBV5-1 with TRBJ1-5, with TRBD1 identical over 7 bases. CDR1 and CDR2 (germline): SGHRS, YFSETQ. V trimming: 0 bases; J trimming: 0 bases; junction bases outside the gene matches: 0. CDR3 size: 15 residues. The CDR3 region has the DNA TGCGCCAGCAGCTTGGGGGACAGTAGCAATCAGCCCCAGCATTTT. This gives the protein CASSLGDSSNQPQHF. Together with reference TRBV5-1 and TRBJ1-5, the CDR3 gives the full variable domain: KAGVTQTPRYLIKTRGQQVTLSCSPISGHRSVSWYQQTPGQGLQFLFEYFSETQRNKGNFPGRFSGRQFSNSRSEMNVSTLELGDSALYLCASSLGDSSNQPQHFGDGTRLSIL.

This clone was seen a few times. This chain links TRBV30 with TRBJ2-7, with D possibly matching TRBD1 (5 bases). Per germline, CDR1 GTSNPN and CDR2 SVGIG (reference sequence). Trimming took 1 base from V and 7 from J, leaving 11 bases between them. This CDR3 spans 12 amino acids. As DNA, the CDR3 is TGTGCCTGGAGTGCCCCTAAGGGGGAGCAGTACTTC. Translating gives CAWSAPKGEQYF.

CDR3 region: CSVIWLAGAYEQYF. DNA of the CDR3: TGCAGCGTTATCTGGCTAGCGGGGGCCTACGAGCAGTACTTC. The chain recombines TRBV29-1 with TRBJ2-7, with 10 bases aligning to TRBD2. Per germline, CDR1 SQVTM and CDR2 ANQGSEA. With V trimmed by 5 bases and J by 2 bases, 6 bases remained unmatched. The CDR3 contains 14 residues.

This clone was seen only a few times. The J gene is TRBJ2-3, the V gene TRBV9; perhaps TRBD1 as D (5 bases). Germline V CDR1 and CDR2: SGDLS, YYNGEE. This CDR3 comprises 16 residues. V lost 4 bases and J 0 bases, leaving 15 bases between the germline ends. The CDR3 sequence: CASSQFGAASTDTQYF. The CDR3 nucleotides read TGTGCCAGCAGCCAGTTTGGGGCGGCGAGCACAGATACGCAGTATTTT.

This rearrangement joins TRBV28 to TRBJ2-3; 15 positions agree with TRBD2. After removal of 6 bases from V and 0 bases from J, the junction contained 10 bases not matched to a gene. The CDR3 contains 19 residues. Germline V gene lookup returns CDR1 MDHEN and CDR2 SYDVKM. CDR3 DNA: TGTGCCAGCAGCAGAGTTCCGGGACTAGCGGGGGGAAGCACAGATACGCAGTATTTT. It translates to CASSRVPGLAGGSTDTQYF.

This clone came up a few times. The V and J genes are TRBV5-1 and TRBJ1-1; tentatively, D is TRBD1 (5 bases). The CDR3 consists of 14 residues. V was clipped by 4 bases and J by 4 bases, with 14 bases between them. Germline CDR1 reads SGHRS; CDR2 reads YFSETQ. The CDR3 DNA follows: TGCGCCAGCAGCCTGTACGGGGGGGTCACTGAAGCTTTCTTT. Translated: CASSLYGGVTEAFF.

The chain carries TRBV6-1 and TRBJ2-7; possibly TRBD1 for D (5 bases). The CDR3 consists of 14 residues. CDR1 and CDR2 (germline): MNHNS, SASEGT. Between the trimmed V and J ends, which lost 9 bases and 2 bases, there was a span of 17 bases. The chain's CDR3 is CASLSLDIPYEQYF. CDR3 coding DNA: TGTGCCAGTCTTAGTCTGGACATCCCCTACGAGCAGTACTTC.

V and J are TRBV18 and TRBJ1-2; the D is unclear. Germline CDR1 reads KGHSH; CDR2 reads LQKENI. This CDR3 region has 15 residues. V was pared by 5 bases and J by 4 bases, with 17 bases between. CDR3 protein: CASSASSEERYGYTF. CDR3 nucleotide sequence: TGTGCCAGCTCAGCCTCTTCAGAGGAGCGCTATGGCTACACCTTC.

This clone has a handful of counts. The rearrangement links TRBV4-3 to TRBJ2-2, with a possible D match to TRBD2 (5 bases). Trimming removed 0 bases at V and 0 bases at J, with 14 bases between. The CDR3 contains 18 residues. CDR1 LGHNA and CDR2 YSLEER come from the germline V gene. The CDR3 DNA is TGCGCCAGCAGCCAAGATACGACTACCCACTCGAACACCGGGGAGCTGTTTTTT. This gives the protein CASSQDTTTHSNTGELFF.

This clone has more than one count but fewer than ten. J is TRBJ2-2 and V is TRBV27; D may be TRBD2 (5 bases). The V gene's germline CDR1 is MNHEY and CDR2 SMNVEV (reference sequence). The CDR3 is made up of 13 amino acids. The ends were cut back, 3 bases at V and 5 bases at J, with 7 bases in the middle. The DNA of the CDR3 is TGTGCCAGCAGTTTTCCGGGGACCGGGGAGCTGTTTTTT. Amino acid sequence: CASSFPGTGELFF.